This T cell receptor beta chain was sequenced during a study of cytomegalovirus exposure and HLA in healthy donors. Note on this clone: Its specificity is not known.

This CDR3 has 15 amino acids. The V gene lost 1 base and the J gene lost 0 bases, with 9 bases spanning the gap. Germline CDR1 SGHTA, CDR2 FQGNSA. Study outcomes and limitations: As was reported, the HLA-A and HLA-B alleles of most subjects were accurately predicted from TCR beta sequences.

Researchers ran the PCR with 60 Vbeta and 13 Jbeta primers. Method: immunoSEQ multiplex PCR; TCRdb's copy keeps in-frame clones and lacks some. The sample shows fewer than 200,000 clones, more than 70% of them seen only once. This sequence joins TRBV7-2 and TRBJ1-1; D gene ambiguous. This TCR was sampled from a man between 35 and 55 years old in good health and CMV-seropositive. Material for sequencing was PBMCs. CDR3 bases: TGTGCCAGCAGCTTAGAGCCCCTTTTGAACACTGAAGCTTTCTTT. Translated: CASSLEPLLNTEAFF.